A single sample gave rise to the 32 T cell receptor beta chains below, sequenced in a study of cytomegalovirus exposure and HLA in healthy donors. The PCR was carried out with 60 Vbeta primers and 13 Jbeta primers. Here immunoSEQ multiplex PCR was the method, and the copy in TCRdb shows in-frame clones only, minus some. The sample lists about 170,000 clones, 77% occurring once. The sequenced sample consisted of PBMCs. The receptor set was obtained from a female donor in good health and CMV-seronegative.

This chain links TRBV7-2 with TRBJ1-6, with unresolved D. V lost 0 bases to trimming and J lost 7 bases, with 7 bases between them. The CDR3 has 14 amino acids. Germline V gene lookup returns CDR1 SGHTA and CDR2 FQGNSA. CDR3 protein: CASSLASRNSPLHF. The CDR3 DNA reads as TGTGCCAGCAGCTTAGCAAGCAGGAATTCACCCCTCCACTTT.

V is TRBV5-4 and J is TRBJ1-2; TRBD1 is a possible D gene (6 bases). The germline V gene has CDR1 SGHNT and CDR2 YYREEE (reference sequence). V was cut by 4 bases and J by 12 bases, with 16 bases left in between. The CDR3 is 12 amino acids. The CDR3 loop reads CASSQGQNPHTF. CDR3 DNA: TGTGCCAGCAGCCAAGGACAGAACCCGCACACCTTC.

The chain is built from TRBV28 and TRBJ2-2, with 12 bases lining up with TRBD1. V gave up 5 bases and J gave up 7 bases; unmatched junction bases: 8. The CDR3 contains 16 residues. CDR1 and CDR2 from the germline V gene are MDHEN and SYDVKM. CDR3 DNA: TGTGCCAGCAGTCCCGGGACAGGGGGCCTGATCGGGGAGCTGTTTTTT. Protein: CASSPGTGGLIGELFF.

This clone was seen more than once but under ten times. Other DNA variants within this sample encode the same CDR3. The chain has TRBV6-5 and TRBJ2-7, with D maybe TRBD2 (5 bases). Germline-derived CDR1 and CDR2 are MNHEY and SVGAGI. The CDR3 has 12 residues. With 6 bases removed from V and 6 bases from J, the gap between germline ends came to 12 bases. The CDR3 DNA follows: TGTGCCAGCAGCCGGGGATACCGCGAGCAGTACTTC. The encoded protein is CASSRGYREQYF.

This clone was seen only once. CDR3 residues: CASSLPGVEAFF. In DNA form, the CDR3 reads TGCGCCAGCAGCTTGCCCGGAGTAGAAGCTTTCTTT. The rearrangement uses TRBV5-1 and TRBJ1-1; D gene unclear. Looked up from germline, CDR1 is SGHRS and CDR2 is YFSETQ. The length of the CDR3 is 12 residues. The V and J ends lost 1 base and 8 bases respectively, with 9 bases between them.

V and J are TRBV18 and TRBJ2-3; tentative D call: TRBD1 (6 bases). The CDR3 is made up of 16 amino acids. V was pared by 0 bases and J by 2 bases, with 12 bases between. The germline V gene encodes CDR1 KGHSH and CDR2 LQKENI. CDR3 nucleotide sequence: TGTGCCAGCTCACCACCGACCGACAGGATCACAGATACGCAGTATTTT. Its translation: CASSPPTDRITDTQYF.

This clone was counted a few times. The chain is built from TRBV14 and TRBJ1-1, with TRBD1 identical over 7 bases. This CDR3 has 13 amino acids. Germline loops: CDR1 SGHDN, CDR2 FVKESK. V lost 7 bases and J lost 4; bases outside the gene matches: 6. The chain's CDR3 is CASNRQGGTEAFF. The CDR3 region has the DNA TGTGCCAGCAACCGACAGGGAGGCACTGAAGCTTTCTTT.

In this sample, this clone turned up a few times. V is TRBV25-1 and J is TRBJ1-2; D perhaps matches TRBD1 (5 bases). The CDR3 consists of 15 residues. Trimming removed 6 bases at V and 3 bases at J, with 17 bases between. The germline V gene has CDR1 MGHDK and CDR2 SYGVNS. The CDR3 region is CASSPGGGSYYGYTF. The CDR3 DNA follows: TGTGCCAGCAGCCCGGGGGGGGGAAGTTACTATGGCTACACCTTC.

The V gene is TRBV19, the J gene TRBJ1-5, with D uncertain. Looked up from germline, CDR1 is LNHDA and CDR2 is SQIVND (reference sequence). This CDR3 has 16 residues. Between the trimmed V and J ends, which lost 1 base and 2 bases, there was a span of 12 bases. The CDR3 here is CASSIVEGTGNQPQHF. CDR3 coding DNA: TGTGCCAGTAGTATAGTTGAGGGTACGGGCAATCAGCCCCAGCATTTT.

The chain uses TRBV9 and TRBJ2-5; TRBD2 matches 13 bases. Trimming took 3 bases from V and 5 from J; bases not matched to a gene: 19. CDR3 length equals 20 residues. Germline CDR1 reads SGDLS; CDR2 reads YYNGEE. Here the CDR3 DNA reads TGTGCCAGCAGCGCCGGCCTACTAGCGGGGGGGGTGGGTATTGGTGAGACCCAGTACTTC. Translated, it gives CASSAGLLAGGVGIGETQYF.

On this clone: Other DNA sequences from this sample encode an identical CDR3 as well. V and J are TRBV5-1 and TRBJ1-1, with 7 bases lining up with TRBD1. V was clipped by 1 base and J by 5 bases; unmatched bases: 11. The CDR3 totals 16 residues. The germline V gene encodes CDR1 SGHRS and CDR2 YFSETQ. CDR3 amino acids: CASSLNPGQPETEAFF. Written as DNA, the CDR3 is TGCGCCAGCAGCTTGAACCCGGGACAGCCAGAAACTGAAGCTTTCTTT.

The CDR3 nucleotides are TGTGCCAGCAGCTTAAATCCCCAGGATGGCTACACCTTC. Translating gives CASSLNPQDGYTF. The genes are TRBV7-9 and TRBJ1-2; D is ambiguous. Germline loops: CDR1 SEHNR, CDR2 FQNEAQ (reference sequence). The CDR3 is 13 residues long. V was trimmed by 2 bases and J by 6 bases, leaving 10 bases between them.

The chain recombines TRBV6-6 with TRBJ1-5, with 7 bases identical to TRBD1. The CDR3 extends over 15 amino acids. With 2 bases clipped from V and 7 bases from J, the junction kept 8 bases outside the gene matches. Germline V gives CDR1 MNHNY, CDR2 SVGAGI (reference sequence). DNA for the CDR3: TGTGCCAGCAGTTACCCCGGGACAGCCGCGCAGCCCCAGCATTTT. It is translated as CASSYPGTAAQPQHF.

The chain combines TRBV6-5 with TRBJ2-5; the D gene is possibly TRBD1 (5 bases). V was cut by 8 bases and J by 7 bases, with 11 bases left in between. This CDR3 region has 11 residues. Germline V gives CDR1 MNHEY, CDR2 SVGAGI. CDR3 in DNA: TGTGCCAGCCACAGGTCGGGGACCCAGTACTTC. This codes for CASHRSGTQYF.

The V and J genes are TRBV28 and TRBJ2-5, with a weak D call TRBD1 (5 bases). The V gene's germline CDR1 is MDHEN and CDR2 SYDVKM. The CDR3 sequence is 13 residues long. V shed 8 bases and J shed 4 bases, with 14 bases lying between them. CDR3 in DNA: TGTGCCAGCGTAGTGGGGCCCCGAGAGACCCAGTACTTC. It is translated as CASVVGPRETQYF.

A few counts support this clone. The V call is TRBV19, the J call TRBJ1-3, with 10 bases fitting TRBD1. Germline assignment: CDR1 LNHDA and CDR2 SQIVND (reference sequence). The CDR3 extends over 16 amino acids. With 7 bases clipped from V and 4 bases from J, the junction kept 10 bases outside the gene matches. The CDR3 spells CASTEAGTGAGNTIYF. The CDR3 DNA reads as TGTGCCAGTACCGAGGCTGGGACAGGGGCCGGAAACACCATATATTTT.

V and J are TRBV19 and TRBJ1-1, with D unclear. The V end lost 5 bases, the J end lost 1 base, and 26 bases lay between the germline ends. The germline V gene encodes CDR1 LNHDA and CDR2 SQIVND (reference sequence). The CDR3 is made up of 19 amino acids. CDR3 DNA sequence: TGTGCCAGTAGTGGGGATAAAGGACGGGGAGTGTTTGCGAACACTGAAGCTTTCTTT. This sequence encodes CASSGDKGRGVFANTEAFF.

The V and J genes are TRBV2 and TRBJ1-2; tentative D call: TRBD1 (5 bases). The CDR3 consists of 12 residues. Germline V gene data show CDR1 as SNHLY and CDR2 as FYNNEI. The V end lost 6 bases, the J end lost 5 bases, and 10 bases lay between the germline ends. CDR3 nucleotide sequence: TGTGCCAGCAGGGGACTTTCTTATGGCTACACCTTC. Protein product: CASRGLSYGYTF.

Only a few counts were recorded for this clone. The chain is built from TRBV5-6 and TRBJ2-3; D possibly corresponds to TRBD1 (5 bases). Between the trimmed V and J ends, which lost 3 bases and 1 base, there was a span of 9 bases. Germline loops: CDR1 SGHDT, CDR2 YYEEEE. The CDR3 totals 14 residues. Here the CDR3 reads CASSSQDRTDTQYF. DNA of the CDR3: TGTGCCAGCAGCTCACAGGACCGCACAGATACGCAGTATTTT.

The chain recombines TRBV7-2 with TRBJ1-5; no reliable D call. Trimming removed 1 base at V and 0 bases at J, with 7 bases between. Per the germline V gene, CDR1 is SGHTA and CDR2 is FQGNSA. This CDR3 region has 15 residues. CDR3 nucleotides: TGTGCCAGCAGCTTAGACGGGAATAGCAATCAGCCCCAGCATTTT. Translating gives CASSLDGNSNQPQHF. The full variable domain, in which reference TRBV7-2 and TRBJ1-5 provide the parts outside the CDR3, is GAGVSQSPSNKVTEKGKDVELRCDPISGHTALYWYRQSLGQGLEFLIYFQGNSAPDKSGLPSDRFSAERTGGSVSTLTIQRTQQEDSAVYLCASSLDGNSNQPQHFGDGTRLSIL.

This chain joins TRBV27 and TRBJ2-7; D possibly corresponds to TRBD1 (6 bases). Trimming stripped 0 bases from V and 5 bases from J, with 17 bases between. Germline assignment: CDR1 MNHEY and CDR2 SMNVEV (reference sequence). This CDR3 has 16 amino acids. The CDR3 nucleotides read TGTGCCAGCAGTTTATCGCTGGTCAGGGGTCTAAACGAGCAGTACTTC. Protein: CASSLSLVRGLNEQYF.

The gene calls are TRBV5-4 and TRBJ2-3; 10 positions match TRBD2. The germline V gene has CDR1 SGHNT and CDR2 YYREEE (reference sequence). The CDR3 consists of 16 residues. Trimming at V came to 0 bases and at J to 2 bases, leaving 3 bases not matched to a gene. Written as DNA, the CDR3 is TGTGCCAGCAGCTTGGCTAGCGGGAGCTTCACAGATACGCAGTATTTT. Translation: CASSLASGSFTDTQYF.

The sample holds one count of this clone. The V call is TRBV9, the J call TRBJ2-7; 9 bases map to TRBD2. Trimming cost V 4 bases and J 1 base; bases outside gene matches: 9. Germline lookup yields CDR1 SGDLS and CDR2 YYNGEE. The CDR3 totals 16 residues. Here the CDR3 DNA reads TGTGCCAGCAGCCGCCTCAGCGGGGGGCGATCCTACGAGCAGTACTTC. Its protein product is CASSRLSGGRSYEQYF.

The J gene is TRBJ1-5, the V gene TRBV28, with D perhaps matching TRBD1 (6 bases). V was cut by 6 bases and J by 4 bases, with 13 bases left in between. This CDR3 comprises 14 residues. Germline V gives CDR1 MDHEN, CDR2 SYDVKM. CDR3: CASRQQGFNQPQHF. The CDR3 nucleotides are TGTGCCAGCAGACAACAGGGTTTTAATCAGCCCCAGCATTTT.

The sample holds a few counts of this clone. The chain joins TRBV4-3 to TRBJ2-5; possible D gene TRBD2, 7 bases. V lost 4 bases and J 4 bases, leaving 19 bases between the germline ends. The CDR3 runs 16 residues. CDR1 is LGHNA, CDR2 YSLEER, per germline. The DNA of the CDR3 is TGCGCCAGCAGCCGGAAGGGGGGGGGCGAGGGAGAGACCCAGTACTTC. Translated, it gives CASSRKGGGEGETQYF.

This chain links TRBV10-1 with TRBJ1-2; TRBD1 agrees at 9 bases. There are 16 residues in the CDR3. Germline CDR1 is WNHNN and CDR2 is SYGVQD (reference sequence). V lost 0 bases to trimming and J lost 6 bases; unmatched junction nucleotides: 8. CDR3 amino acids: CASSESQGQGYNGYTF. Here the CDR3 DNA reads TGCGCCAGCAGTGAGTCGCAGGGACAGGGTTATAATGGCTACACCTTC.

The chain is built from TRBV5-1 and TRBJ1-1, with D possibly being TRBD1 (5 bases). This CDR3 is built from 11 residues. The germline V gene encodes CDR1 SGHRS and CDR2 YFSETQ. V gave up 4 bases and J gave up 11 bases, with 12 bases separating them. DNA for the CDR3: TGCGCCAGCAGCCCGGGAGGGGACGCTTTCTTT. Translated, it gives CASSPGGDAFF.

This clone was counted only a few times. The chain has TRBV5-8 and TRBJ1-1, with 7 bases matching TRBD1. The CDR3 consists of 14 residues. Germline V gene data show CDR1 as SGHTS and CDR2 as YDEGEE. J gave up 4 bases and V 4 bases, and 7 bases lay outside the gene matches. The CDR3 DNA reads TGTGCCAGCAGCCGACAGGGTGGGCTCACTGAAGCTTTCTTT. Protein sequence: CASSRQGGLTEAFF.

This clone was found once. V is TRBV7-2 and J is TRBJ2-7, with TRBD2 identical over 9 bases. The junction had 2 bases not matched to a gene; V was cut back by 5 bases and J by 0 bases. This CDR3 has 14 amino acids. Germline-derived CDR1 and CDR2 are SGHTA and FQGNSA. CDR3 in DNA: TGTGCCAGCAGCCCTAGCGGGGCCTCCTACGAGCAGTACTTC. Translation: CASSPSGASYEQYF.

The chain combines TRBV29-1 with TRBJ2-7; D possibly corresponds to TRBD2 (5 bases). The V end was cut by 5 bases, the J end by 4 bases, with 12 bases between. Germline lookup yields CDR1 SQVTM and CDR2 ANQGSEA. There are 12 residues in the CDR3. The DNA for the CDR3 is TGCAGCGTTTTTAGTCGGGGATACGAGCAGTACTTC. The encoded protein is CSVFSRGYEQYF.

This chain connects TRBV9 to TRBJ2-3, with 8 bases lining up with TRBD2. The J segment lost 0 bases and the V segment lost 0 bases, leaving 0 bases of the junction unmatched. Germline V lookup: CDR1 SGDLS, CDR2 YYNGEE. The CDR3 runs to 15 residues. CDR3 bases: TGTGCCAGCAGCGTAGCGGGGGGGAGCACAGATACGCAGTATTTT. Translation gives CASSVAGGSTDTQYF.

The V call is TRBV11-2, the J call TRBJ2-3, with TRBD1 identical over 10 bases. This CDR3 comprises 14 residues. With 5 bases clipped from V and 6 bases from J, the junction kept 5 bases outside the gene matches. Per the germline V gene, CDR1 is SGHAT and CDR2 is FQNNGV. The CDR3 sequence is CASSPDRGPDTQYF. DNA for the CDR3: TGTGCCAGCAGCCCCGACAGGGGGCCTGATACGCAGTATTTT.